This T cell receptor (beta chain) derives from a study of blood T cell repertoires in COVID-19. Across the study: The samples span acute and convalescent COVID-19 from the United States, Italy and Spain. Sample material is recorded as cDNA or gDNA derived from T cells, B-cell-depleted T cells, or PBMCs.

Germline assignment: CDR1 SSHAT and CDR2 FNYEAQ (reference sequence). CDR3 length equals 13 residues. Comment on this clone: Relative to the germline gene, one junction end is altered; a read error may explain this.

As processed by the authors: The assay estimated nucleated cells by amplifying reference gene primers. Profiling relied on immunoSEQ multiplex PCR, and the TCRdb table lists in-frame clones only, not all of them. V and J calls and clone size come straight from that table; D and trimming were deduced from the DNA. The table lists 200,000 to 250,000 clones, 83% of them singletons. Sequences were obtained from peripheral blood. J is TRBJ2-2 and V is TRBV7-7, with D possibly matching TRBD1 (5 bases). The receptor's source is a human donor in a cohort sampled during active COVID-19. CDR3 bases: TGTGCTAGCAGCCAGGGGAACACCGGGGAGCTGTTTTTT. It is translated as CASSQGNTGELFF.